This T cell receptor (beta chain) appears in the sequencing data of a study of T-cell reconstitution after alpha-beta-depleted transplantation in children. Researchers prepared the TCRbeta library using unique molecular identifiers, the study reports. A single record per CDR3 protein comes from TCRdb applying MiXCR to the PCR reads. The table records over 550,000 distinct CDR3 sequences, more than 9% of them present only once. This clonotype came up many times. Trimming stripped 8 bases from V and 1 base from J, with 12 bases between. The CDR3 runs 14 residues. Germline V gene data show CDR1 as SEHNR and CDR2 as FQNEAQ (reference sequence).

V usage is TRBV7-9 and J usage is TRBJ1-3; D gene unclear. The sequence derives from a human donor who donated a stem cell graft to a child with acute myeloid leukemia. The specimen was PBMCs from the stem cell graft donor, collected from the stem cell graft. The CDR3 DNA is TGTGCCAGCGGATTAAAGGTTTCTGGAAACACCATATATTTT. It is translated as CASGLKVSGNTIYF.